Each of the 29 T cell receptor beta chains below was sequenced from the same sample in a study of vaccination and CD4 T cells after COVID-19. Treatment in this sample: 10-day PBMC culture with coronavirus spike peptide pools or control peptides (ViraFEST assay). The Oncomine TCR Beta short-read assay was applied to DNA of cultured CD4+ T cells. TCRdb re-called the PCR reads with MiXCR, one entry per CDR3 protein. The sample lists roughly 2,700 distinct CDR3 sequences, over 25% occurring once. These TCRs' antigens remain unknown. The sample in question was CD4+ T cells from blood, cultured in vitro, obtained after SARS-CoV-2 vaccination. The receptors were gathered from a human donor who had recovered from COVID-19.

This clonotype is medium-sized in the sample. J is TRBJ1-2 and V is TRBV7-2, with TRBD1 identical over 9 bases. With V trimmed by 5 bases and J by 2 bases, 9 bases remained unmatched. CDR3 length equals 16 residues. The germline V gene has CDR1 SGHTA and CDR2 FQGNSA. CDR3 region: CASSKHGQGTNYGYTF. The CDR3, as DNA: TGTGCCAGCAGCAAGCACGGACAGGGGACCAACTATGGCTACACCTTC.

This clonotype was counted only a few times. This rearrangement joins TRBV6-4 to TRBJ1-2, with a possible D match to TRBD1 (6 bases). Trimming cost V 5 bases and J 0 bases, with 13 bases left between them. Germline-derived CDR1 and CDR2 are MRHNA and SNTAGT. The CDR3 is 15 residues long. The chain's CDR3 is CASSRGTTANYGYTF. The CDR3 nucleotides read TGTGCCAGCAGTCGCGGGACAACCGCTAACTATGGCTACACCTTC.

V usage is TRBV6-2 or TRBV6-3 and J usage is TRBJ2-1; 8 nucleotides match TRBD2. After removal of 4 bases from V and 9 bases from J, the junction contained 5 bases not matched to a gene. Germline V gene sequence: CDR1 MNHEY, CDR2 SVGEGT. The CDR3 runs 13 residues. CDR3: CASSFGGGGEQFF. In DNA form, the CDR3 reads TGTGCCAGCAGTTTCGGGGGGGGCGGTGAGCAGTTCTTC.

The rearrangement links TRBV7-9 to TRBJ1-5; the D is unclear. The CDR3 runs 14 residues. Trimming took off 2 bases at V and 7 bases at J, with 12 bases between the two ends. Germline V lookup: CDR1 SEHNR, CDR2 FQNEAQ (reference sequence). DNA for the CDR3: TGTGCCAGCAGCTTATACGAAGAAGGACAGCCCCAGCATTTT. Protein: CASSLYEEGQPQHF.

The chain has TRBV20-1 and TRBJ1-2, with D perhaps TRBD1 (5 bases). Looked up from germline, CDR1 is DFQATT and CDR2 is SNEGSKA (reference sequence). V was trimmed by 5 bases and J by 5 bases, leaving 18 bases between them. CDR3 length: 14 residues. CDR3 sequence reads: CSAGGELAVYGYTF. CDR3 sequence (DNA): TGCAGTGCTGGGGGGGAATTAGCCGTGTATGGCTACACCTTC.

The genes are TRBV19 and TRBJ2-5; 8 bases fit TRBD2. Germline CDR1 is LNHDA and CDR2 is SQIVND (reference sequence). The CDR3 has 17 residues. Trimming cost V 3 bases and J 9 bases; bases outside gene matches: 18. The CDR3, as DNA: TGTGCCAGTAGTATGGGATCAGCGGGGGAGACCCGTTCGTCCCAGTACTTC. It translates to CASSMGSAGETRSSQYF.

The V and J genes are TRBV6-1 and TRBJ2-3; 14 bases agree with TRBD2. CDR3 length equals 17 residues. V lost 6 bases to trimming and J lost 2 bases; unmatched junction nucleotides: 7. The V gene's germline CDR1 is MNHNS and CDR2 SASEGT. CDR3 in amino acids: CASRGTSGGVTTDTQYF. The DNA of the CDR3 is TGTGCCAGCAGGGGGACTAGCGGGGGTGTTACCACAGATACGCAGTATTTT.

The genes are TRBV28 and TRBJ2-5; the D call may be TRBD1 or TRBD2 (5 bases each). From germline, CDR1 is MDHEN and CDR2 SYDVKM. CDR3 size: 13 residues. With 7 bases removed from V and 5 bases from J, the gap between germline ends came to 14 bases. CDR3 protein: CASTLRDRETQYF. The CDR3 DNA reads as TGTGCCAGCACTTTGAGGGACCGGGAGACCCAGTACTTC.

This clonotype was observed a handful of times. V and J are TRBV20-1 and TRBJ2-1; perhaps TRBD1 as D (6 bases). Trimming removed 1 base at V and 7 bases at J, with 23 bases between. The CDR3 runs to 17 residues. Germline CDR1 DFQATT, CDR2 SNEGSKA (reference sequence). In DNA, the CDR3 is TGCAGTGCTAGAGGCGCGGCGGAACAGGGACACAGGAATGAGCAGTTCTTC. Encoded protein: CSARGAAEQGHRNEQFF.

The chain combines TRBV7-9 with TRBJ1-5; 7 bases align to TRBD1. CDR1 SEHNR and CDR2 FQNEAQ come from the germline V gene (reference sequence). The CDR3 is 17 residues long. V was clipped by 8 bases and J by 2 bases; unmatched bases: 15. The CDR3 bases are TGTGCCAGCGATAAGGGGACAGATTGGTCTGGCAATCAGCCCCAGCATTTT. Its translation: CASDKGTDWSGNQPQHF.

This clonotype was recorded a few times. The rearrangement joins TRBV27 to TRBJ2-2; maybe TRBD2 (5 bases). Germline V gives CDR1 MNHEY, CDR2 SMNVEV (reference sequence). The CDR3 runs 14 residues. Trimming took off 7 bases at V and 5 bases at J, with 14 bases between the two ends. CDR3 in DNA: TGTGCCAGCAAGAGGGCCCCAAGGACCGGGGAGCTGTTTTTT. Amino acids: CASKRAPRTGELFF.

The rearrangement links TRBV28 to TRBJ1-2; TRBD1 aligns across 9 bases. J gave up 1 base and V 6 bases, and 3 bases lay outside the gene matches. The length of the CDR3 is 14 residues. Germline assignment: CDR1 MDHEN and CDR2 SYDVKM. The CDR3 DNA is TGTGCCAGCAGGGCGACAGGGGGTAACTATGGCTACACCTTC. It codes for CASRATGGNYGYTF.

This clonotype is large by share. The chain links TRBV6-1 to TRBJ1-5, with 7 bases fitting TRBD1. J gave up 7 bases and V 6 bases, and 9 bases lay outside the gene matches. The germline gives CDR1 MNHNS, CDR2 SASEGT. The CDR3 length is 14 residues. The CDR3 is CASSSDRVQQPQHF. The CDR3 DNA reads TGTGCCAGCAGCTCTGACAGGGTGCAACAGCCCCAGCATTTT.

This clonotype was seen only once. A read error may be the cause here, since a much bigger clone is one base away. This chain joins TRBV6-2 or TRBV6-3 and TRBJ2-7, with 7 bases identical to TRBD1. The CDR3 consists of 15 residues. The germline CDR1 and CDR2 sequences are MNHEY and SVGEGT. CDR3 residues: CASSRRTGGSYEQCF. DNA of the CDR3: TGTGCCAGCAGCCGGCGGACAGGAGGCTCCTACGAGCAGTGCTTC.

Sample share makes this clonotype medium-sized. V and J are TRBV6-1 and TRBJ1-2; 7 bases line up with TRBD1. The V gene end was trimmed by 7 bases and the J gene end by 4 bases; junction bases not matched to a gene: 6. CDR1 and CDR2 from the germline V gene are MNHNS and SASEGT. The CDR3 contains 13 residues. CDR3 protein: CASTPTGFYGYTF. CDR3 nucleotide sequence: TGTGCCAGCACCCCGACAGGGTTCTATGGCTACACCTTC.

The chain joins TRBV28 to TRBJ1-5; D might be TRBD1 (6 bases). Germline CDR1 is MDHEN and CDR2 is SYDVKM. Trimming shortened V by 2 bases and J by 9 bases, and 11 bases separated the two germline ends. The CDR3 has 13 amino acids. The CDR3 sequence is CASSLGARGPQHF. The CDR3, as DNA: TGTGCCAGCAGTTTAGGGGCCAGGGGGCCCCAGCATTTT.

Only a few counts were recorded for this clonotype. J is TRBJ1-2 and V is TRBV20-1, with 11 bases lining up with TRBD1. Germline trimming cut 1 base from V and 4 bases from J; bases unmatched to any gene: 2. Germline values: CDR1 DFQATT, CDR2 SNEGSKA (reference sequence). The CDR3 runs 14 residues. CDR3 nucleotides: TGCAGTGCTAGAGGGACAGGGGGCCTCTATGGCTACACCTTC. It specifies CSARGTGGLYGYTF.

The chain employs TRBV7-8 and TRBJ2-7; possible D gene TRBD1, 6 bases. Germline V lookup: CDR1 SGHVS, CDR2 FQNEAQ. Trimming cost V 3 bases and J 0 bases, with 9 bases left between them. This CDR3 has 14 residues. As DNA, the CDR3 is TGTGCCAGCAGCTTGGGCAGGGGCTCCTACGAGCAGTACTTC. This encodes CASSLGRGSYEQYF.

The chain combines TRBV7-8 with TRBJ2-3, with D unresolved. The V end lost 0 bases, the J end lost 0 bases, and 10 bases lay between the germline ends. The CDR3 totals 16 residues. Germline V lookup: CDR1 SGHVS, CDR2 FQNEAQ. CDR3 DNA sequence: TGTGCCAGCAGCTTAGCGGGCAGCAGTAGCACAGATACGCAGTATTTT. This sequence encodes CASSLAGSSSTDTQYF.

The table lists this clonotype with a few counts. This chain joins TRBV5-1 and TRBJ2-5; TRBD1 agrees at 9 bases. This CDR3 contains 14 residues. Germline V lookup: CDR1 SGHRS, CDR2 YFSETQ. The V and J ends lost 5 bases and 3 bases, in that order; junction bases with no gene match: 5. The CDR3 DNA is TGCGCCAGCAGGTCGGGACAGGGTGAAGAGACCCAGTACTTC. It is translated as CASRSGQGEETQYF.

The chain links TRBV7-2 to TRBJ2-3; 9 nucleotides agree with TRBD2. The J segment lost 4 bases and the V segment lost 1 base, leaving 6 bases of the junction unmatched. Germline CDR1 SGHTA, CDR2 FQGNSA. CDR3 length equals 16 residues. The CDR3 region has the DNA TGTGCCAGCAGCTTAGGCTTGCGGGGGGGCGCAGATACGCAGTATTTT. This translates into CASSLGLRGGADTQYF. The full variable domain, its missing parts supplied by reference TRBV7-2 and TRBJ2-3, is GAGVSQSPSNKVTEKGKDVELRCDPISGHTALYWYRQSLGQGLEFLIYFQGNSAPDKSGLPSDRFSAERTGGSVSTLTIQRTQQEDSAVYLCASSLGLRGGADTQYFGPGTRLTVL.

This chain links TRBV7-3 with TRBJ1-5, with TRBD1 matching over 8 bases. Germline V lookup: CDR1 SGHTA, CDR2 FQGTGA. The V and J ends lost 5 bases and 6 bases, in that order; junction bases with no gene match: 6. The CDR3 loop spans 14 amino acids. The DNA of the CDR3 is TGTGCCAGCAGCGGACAGGGTTCTCTTCAGCCCCAGCATTTT. Translation gives CASSGQGSLQPQHF.

In its sample, this clonotype is medium-sized. The rearrangement joins TRBV11-3 to TRBJ1-6; weak D call: TRBD1 (6 bases). The V and J ends lost 5 bases and 7 bases respectively, with 12 bases between them. This CDR3 comprises 14 residues. Germline V gives CDR1 SGHNT, CDR2 YENEEA. The CDR3 spells CASSRGQGNSPLHF. As DNA, the CDR3 is TGTGCCAGCAGCCGGGGGCAGGGAAATTCACCCCTCCACTTT.

This rearrangement joins TRBV4-1 to TRBJ2-6; D call uncertain. Germline V gives CDR1 MGHRA, CDR2 YSYEKL. Trimming cost V 0 bases and J 0 bases, with 9 bases left between them. The CDR3 extends over 17 amino acids. Here the CDR3 DNA reads TGCGCCAGCAGCCAAGAACGGTACCGCTCTGGGGCCAACGTCCTGACTTTC. Translation gives CASSQERYRSGANVLTF.

This clonotype was detected ten times or more. V gene TRBV7-2 combines with J gene TRBJ1-5; the D is unclear. This CDR3 has 14 residues. Germline assignment: CDR1 SGHTA and CDR2 FQGNSA. V lost 2 bases to trimming and J lost 3 bases, with 8 bases between them. The CDR3 coding sequence is TGTGCCAGCAGCTTAAGGCAGATCAATCAGCCCCAGCATTTT. It translates to CASSLRQINQPQHF. Supplemented by reference TRBV7-2 and TRBJ1-5, the full variable domain reads GAGVSQSPSNKVTEKGKDVELRCDPISGHTALYWYRQSLGQGLEFLIYFQGNSAPDKSGLPSDRFSAERTGGSVSTLTIQRTQQEDSAVYLCASSLRQINQPQHFGDGTRLSIL.

This clonotype is classed as large. J is TRBJ2-7 and V is TRBV7-2; 7 positions match TRBD1. V trimming: 6 bases; J trimming: 2 bases; junction bases outside the gene matches: 7. Germline assignment: CDR1 SGHTA and CDR2 FQGNSA. This CDR3 comprises 14 residues. As DNA, the CDR3 is TGTGCCAGCAGGCCGGGACAGCCTCCCTACGAGCAGTACTTC. Translated: CASRPGQPPYEQYF.

This clonotype was observed many times. CDR3 nucleotides: TGCAGTGCTCCACTGACAGGGGGCGGAGGCTACACCTTC. Translated, it gives CSAPLTGGGGYTF. The V gene is TRBV20-1, the J gene TRBJ1-2, with 10 bases that match TRBD1. Losses at the gene ends were 5 bases for V and 8 bases for J; bases not matched to a gene: 8. The CDR3 is 13 residues long. The V gene's germline CDR1 is DFQATT and CDR2 SNEGSKA (reference sequence).

In this sample, this clonotype turned up a few times. The V gene is TRBV25-1, the J gene TRBJ1-6, with D perhaps matching TRBD1 (5 bases). The V and J ends lost 3 bases and 5 bases respectively, with 8 bases between them. Germline assignment: CDR1 MGHDK and CDR2 SYGVNS. This CDR3 has 14 residues. The CDR3 is CASSDWGHNSPLHF. The CDR3 nucleotides read TGTGCCAGCAGTGATTGGGGCCATAATTCACCCCTCCACTTT.

This clonotype has just a few counts. This chain uses TRBV20-1 with TRBJ1-1; tentatively, D is TRBD1 (5 bases). The length of the CDR3 is 15 residues. CDR1 and CDR2 from the germline V gene are DFQATT and SNEGSKA (reference sequence). V was trimmed by 3 bases and J by 4 bases, leaving 18 bases between them. The CDR3 is CSARGGDGASTEAFF. The CDR3 DNA follows: TGCAGTGCTAGGGGGGGGGACGGGGCAAGCACTGAAGCTTTCTTT.